The 16 T cell receptor beta chains listed next were all sequenced from one sample in a study of T-cell memory formation after mild COVID-19. MiXCR, applied by TCRdb to the 5' RACE reads, yields one record per CDR3 protein. This sample has 500,000 to 550,000 distinct CDR3 sequences; 20% occur once, and the top ten carry 9.5% to 15%. Sequencing used PBMCs or a T cell subset sorted from them (not recorded which). The receptors stem from an adult woman who had mild COVID-19 (a few samples of this study predate the infection). Cell type and time point are not known.

The chain joins TRBV5-1 to TRBJ2-3, with D perhaps TRBD2 (5 bases). The CDR3 extends over 14 amino acids. V lost 0 bases and J 10 bases, leaving 15 bases between the germline ends. Looked up from germline, CDR1 is SGHRS and CDR2 is YFSETQ. In DNA, the CDR3 is TGCGCCAGCAGCTTGGAAGGGTCCATGGAGGCGCAGTATTTT. It yields the protein CASSLEGSMEAQYF.

The chain links TRBV9 to TRBJ2-1; D is undetermined. CDR3 length: 15 amino acids. Trimming stripped 0 bases from V and 9 bases from J, with 16 bases between. Germline V CDR1 and CDR2: SGDLS, YYNGEE. The DNA of the CDR3 is TGTGCCAGCAGCGTAGTCGCCTCAACCCGTCCTGAGCAGTTCTTC. Its protein is CASSVVASTRPEQFF.

V and J are TRBV4-3 and TRBJ2-5; 7 nucleotides line up with TRBD1. Germline trimming cut 1 base from V and 5 bases from J; bases unmatched to any gene: 7. The CDR3 sequence is 15 residues long. From germline, CDR1 is LGHNA and CDR2 YSLEER. The CDR3, as DNA: TGCGCCAGCAGCCAAGCGTGGGGACAGTGGGAGACCCAGTACTTC. Its protein product is CASSQAWGQWETQYF.

The rearrangement joins TRBV19 to TRBJ1-2; D remains ambiguous. Germline-derived CDR1 and CDR2 are LNHDA and SQIVND (reference sequence). The CDR3 is made up of 13 amino acids. Deletions cut 8 bases from V and 2 bases from J, with 12 bases between. This CDR3 is CASPPGSNYGYTF. CDR3 in DNA: TGTGCCAGTCCCCCCGGGAGCAACTATGGCTACACCTTC.

This clonotype appeared a few times. V gene TRBV7-6 combines with J gene TRBJ2-7, with D perhaps being TRBD1 or TRBD2 (5 bases each). V lost 8 bases to trimming and J lost 4 bases, with 18 bases between them. The CDR3 is 14 amino acids. In germline, CDR1 is SGHVS, CDR2 FNYEAQ. CDR3: CASSAGTVIYEQYF. Here the CDR3 DNA reads TGTGCCAGCTCGGCTGGGACCGTAATATACGAGCAGTACTTC.

The rearrangement joins TRBV6-5 to TRBJ2-1; possibly TRBD1 for D (6 bases). V shed 10 bases and J shed 4 bases, with 11 bases lying between them. Germline CDR1 MNHEY, CDR2 SVGAGI. The CDR3 spans 12 residues. The CDR3 region is CAIRTVYNEQFF. As DNA, the CDR3 is TGTGCCATCCGGACAGTTTACAATGAGCAGTTCTTC.

This clonotype occurred many times. This chain links TRBV5-1 with TRBJ2-1; 8 bases match TRBD2. The CDR3 contains 15 residues. The germline gives CDR1 SGHRS, CDR2 YFSETQ. Trimming took 1 base from V and 5 from J; bases not matched to a gene: 5. CDR3 sequence: CASSLIAGGHNEQFF. The CDR3 coding sequence is TGCGCCAGCAGCTTGATCGCGGGGGGTCACAATGAGCAGTTCTTC.

The V call is TRBV7-6, the J call TRBJ2-5; maybe TRBD1 (6 bases). Germline V gene data show CDR1 as SGHVS and CDR2 as FNYEAQ. The V and J ends lost 4 bases and 5 bases respectively, with 23 bases between them. The CDR3 covers 17 residues. This CDR3 is CASSSPIKPGDGETQYF. The CDR3 nucleotides read TGTGCCAGCAGCTCCCCAATAAAGCCAGGGGACGGGGAGACCCAGTACTTC.

This clonotype was recorded a few times. J is TRBJ2-5 and V is TRBV13; perhaps TRBD2 as D (6 bases). Germline V gene lookup returns CDR1 PRHDT and CDR2 FYEKMQ (reference sequence). V shed 5 bases and J shed 0 bases, with 22 bases lying between them. CDR3 length equals 18 residues. CDR3 sequence: CASSQTRTTDPYQETQYF. In DNA, the CDR3 is TGTGCCAGCAGCCAAACCAGGACTACCGACCCTTACCAAGAGACCCAGTACTTC.

V and J are TRBV4-2 and TRBJ1-2, with D possibly being TRBD1 (6 bases). Trimming shortened V by 4 bases and J by 0 bases, and 15 bases separated the two germline ends. This CDR3 is 16 amino acids long. Germline V CDR1 and CDR2: LGHNA, YNFKEQ. DNA of the CDR3: TGTGCCAGCAGCCGCCTACAGGGCTCGGCTAACTATGGCTACACCTTC. It translates to CASSRLQGSANYGYTF.

J is TRBJ1-2 and V is TRBV5-1; 7 bases agree with TRBD1. Germline CDR1 reads SGHRS; CDR2 reads YFSETQ. The J segment lost 6 bases and the V segment lost 1 base, leaving 9 bases of the junction unmatched. The CDR3 sequence is 15 residues long. Written as DNA, the CDR3 is TGCGCCAGCAGCTTGTGGCCCCCCACAGGGGATGGCTACACCTTC. Residues: CASSLWPPTGDGYTF.

The V and J genes are TRBV4-1 and TRBJ2-3, with 11 nucleotides matching TRBD2. After removal of 2 bases from V and 5 bases from J, the junction contained 12 bases not matched to a gene. This CDR3 has 18 residues. Germline V CDR1 and CDR2: MGHRA, YSYEKL. The DNA of the CDR3 is TGCGCCAGCAGCCAAACCACGATTAGCGGGGGGGCCGGAGATACGCAGTATTTT. It is translated as CASSQTTISGGAGDTQYF.

This clonotype was observed a handful of times. The chain is built from TRBV7-9 and TRBJ2-5; 8 nucleotides agree with TRBD1. There are 15 residues in the CDR3. V lost 5 bases to trimming and J lost 2 bases; unmatched junction nucleotides: 7. Germline loops: CDR1 SEHNR, CDR2 FQNEAQ (reference sequence). The DNA of the CDR3 is TGTGCCAGCAGCCCCTTTGGGACAGGACAAGAGACCCAGTACTTC. This encodes CASSPFGTGQETQYF.

This rearrangement joins TRBV6-5 to TRBJ2-3, with 9 bases aligning to TRBD2. The CDR3 has 13 residues. V lost 4 bases to trimming and J lost 14 bases; unmatched junction nucleotides: 10. CDR1 and CDR2 (germline): MNHEY, SVGAGI. CDR3 region: CASSSTSGGTWYF. CDR3 in DNA: TGTGCCAGCAGTTCCACCAGCGGGGGGACCTGGTATTTT.

This chain connects TRBV5-1 to TRBJ2-7; 9 bases align to TRBD1. Germline CDR1 and CDR2: SGHRS and YFSETQ. V trimming: 4 bases; J trimming: 9 bases; junction bases outside the gene matches: 14. The CDR3 is 15 amino acids. The CDR3 loop is CASSEGATGQGGQYF. The CDR3 region has the DNA TGCGCCAGCAGCGAGGGAGCCACGGGACAGGGCGGGCAGTACTTC.

The table lists this clonotype with a few counts. V gene TRBV12-3 or TRBV12-4 combines with J gene TRBJ2-7; weak D call: TRBD2 (6 bases). The CDR3 sequence is 15 residues long. Trimming pared 5 bases from V and 0 bases from J, leaving 14 bases between. In DNA form, the CDR3 reads TGTGCCAGCAGTCCCTCCCCGCGGGGCTCCTACGAGCAGTACTTC. As protein: CASSPSPRGSYEQYF.